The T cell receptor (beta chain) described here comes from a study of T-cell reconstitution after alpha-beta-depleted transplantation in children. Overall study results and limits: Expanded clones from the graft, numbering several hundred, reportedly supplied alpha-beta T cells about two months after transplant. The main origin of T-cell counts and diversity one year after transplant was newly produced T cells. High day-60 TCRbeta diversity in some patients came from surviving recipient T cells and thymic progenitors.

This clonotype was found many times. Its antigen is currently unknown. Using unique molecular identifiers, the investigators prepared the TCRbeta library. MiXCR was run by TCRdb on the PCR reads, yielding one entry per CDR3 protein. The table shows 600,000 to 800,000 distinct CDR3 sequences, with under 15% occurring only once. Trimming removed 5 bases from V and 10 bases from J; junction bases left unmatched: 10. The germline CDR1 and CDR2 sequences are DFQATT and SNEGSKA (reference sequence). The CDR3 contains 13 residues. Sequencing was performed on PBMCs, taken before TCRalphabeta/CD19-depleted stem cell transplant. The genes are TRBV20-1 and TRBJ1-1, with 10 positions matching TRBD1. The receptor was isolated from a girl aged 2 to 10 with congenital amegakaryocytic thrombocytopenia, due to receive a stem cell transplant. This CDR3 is CSAQTGGAGGAFF. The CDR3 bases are TGCAGTGCTCAGACAGGGGGCGCGGGAGGAGCTTTCTTT.